The clone carrying this T cell receptor (beta chain) has a count of ten or more. This entry is derived from a study of T cells in Graves' hyperthyroidism and ophthalmopathy. Patients were excluded because of uncontrolled infection, other autoimmune disease, pregnancy or lactation. The study collected blood at first hyperthyroidism diagnosis, before any ophthalmopathy symptoms arose. The PBMCs had their origin in 7.5 to 10 ml of fresh peripheral blood. Deletions cut 6 bases from V and 0 bases from J, with 6 bases between. The V gene's germline CDR1 is SNHLY and CDR2 FYNNEI. This CDR3 has 12 amino acids. TCR beta CDR3 region amplification was performed from RNA transcripts. The HTBI primer set drove a first-round RT-PCR of the TCR CDR3. TCRdb fed the multiplex PCR reads into MiXCR, producing one record per CDR3 protein. Found here are about 360,000 distinct CDR3 sequences, 15% to 19% of them singletons; the top ten hold around 30%.

This TCR was recovered from a woman under 30 with Graves' hyperthyroidism that later progressed to Graves' ophthalmopathy. The sequenced sample consisted of blood. This sequence joins TRBV2 and TRBJ2-7; D remains unclear. The CDR3 sequence is CASSALSYEQYF. In DNA form, the CDR3 reads TGTGCCAGCAGCGCCCTCTCCTACGAGCAGTACTTC.